Listed below are T cell receptor beta chains from one sample, sequenced in a study of shared clonotypes between healthy human individuals. TCRdb's copy holds only in-frame clones and misses some; the assay was immunoSEQ multiplex PCR. The sample carries 2,500,000 or so clones, over 85% recorded once. Source material: naive CD4+ T cells from PBMCs. These TCRs come from a man aged 18 to 29 in good health. Some clones in this sample may be carry-over from other donors' samples. Both conserved end residues are part of each CDR3. Fields, in order: clone size, V gene, D gene, J gene, CDR3 protein, CDR3 DNA. D genes are given only for firm matches. Size is omitted from some rows. Given values are once, few, many or a class for expanded clones.

.	TRBV2	.	TRBJ2-7	CASSEGPRGRDEQYF	TGTGCCAGCAGTGAAGGTCCGAGGGGCAGGGACGAGCAGTACTTC
.	TRBV7-2	TRBD2	TRBJ2-7	CASSLGTSGRKGYEQYF	TGTGCCAGCAGCTTAGGGACTAGCGGGAGGAAAGGCTACGAGCAGTACTTC
.	TRBV7-2	.	TRBJ2-4	CASSLDWAGGVQYF	TGTGCCAGCAGCTTGGACTGGGCCGGGGGCGTACAGTACTTC
.	TRBV6-1	.	TRBJ1-5	CASREGAGNQPQHF	TGTGCCAGCAGAGAAGGGGCCGGGAATCAGCCCCAGCATTTT
once	TRBV10-3	TRBD1	TRBJ1-5	CAISEQGALSNQPQHF	TGTGCCATCAGTGAACAGGGGGCTCTAAGCAATCAGCCCCAGCATTTT
.	TRBV5-6	.	TRBJ2-2	CASSPGTGGRELFF	TGTGCCAGCAGCCCGGGGACGGGCGGCCGGGAGCTGTTTTTT
.	TRBV6-5	.	TRBJ1-2	CASIDRGWNYGYTF	TGTGCCAGCATCGACCGGGGATGGAACTATGGCTACACCTTC
.	TRBV7-2	TRBD2	TRBJ2-5	CASSSGGSSGSGETQYF	TGTGCCAGCAGCTCCGGGGGGTCTAGCGGGAGTGGGGAGACCCAGTACTTC
.	TRBV29-1	.	TRBJ2-7	CSEYPGEQYF	TGCAGCGAATACCCGGGGGAGCAGTACTTC
.	TRBV6-1	.	TRBJ1-2	CASRPGGGGYGYTF	TGTGCCAGCAGACCCGGGGGGGGCGGCTATGGCTACACCTTC
.	TRBV29-1	.	TRBJ2-5	CSVERTRAQETQYF	TGCAGCGTTGAACGTACGAGAGCCCAGGAGACCCAGTACTTC
few	TRBV4-2	.	TRBJ2-1	CASSQGPTGSYNEQFF	TGTGCCAGCAGCCAAGGGCCGACTGGCTCCTACAATGAGCAGTTCTTC
.	TRBV27	.	TRBJ1-1	CASSLNGGMNTEAFF	TGTGCCAGCAGTTTAAATGGCGGCATGAACACTGAAGCTTTCTTT
.	TRBV5-3	TRBD2	TRBJ2-7	CARSQPPTSGRDYEQYF	TGTGCCAGAAGCCAACCTCCCACTAGCGGGAGGGACTACGAGCAGTACTTC
once	TRBV6-1	TRBD2	TRBJ2-3	CASSEGNSGRLSQYF	TGTGCCAGCAGTGAAGGAAATAGCGGGAGGTTATCGCAGTATTTT
once	TRBV7-9	TRBD1	TRBJ1-1	CASSLGGGGANTEAFF	TGTGCCAGCAGTCTAGGGGGAGGGGGCGCGAACACTGAAGCTTTCTTT
.	TRBV11-2	.	TRBJ2-5	CASSPGTQETQYF	TGTGCCAGCAGCCCAGGGACTCAAGAGACCCAGTACTTC
.	TRBV11-3	.	TRBJ2-1	CASSLTYNEQFF	TGTGCCAGCAGCTTGACCTACAATGAGCAGTTCTTC
.	TRBV18	TRBD1	TRBJ1-4	CASSLTGGEEKLFF	TGTGCCAGCTCACTAACAGGGGGCGAGGAAAAACTGTTTTTT
.	TRBV4-1	TRBD2	TRBJ2-2	CASSRREGTGELFF	TGCGCCAGCAGCCGCCGGGAGGGTACCGGGGAGCTGTTTTTT
.	TRBV7-9	.	TRBJ1-4	CASSLAGNEKLFF	TGTGCCAGCAGCTTAGCCGGGAATGAAAAACTGTTTTTT
.	TRBV28	TRBD2	TRBJ2-7	CASSLPGLAGGPQYEQYF	TGTGCCAGCAGTTTACCGGGACTAGCGGGAGGGCCCCAGTACGAGCAGTACTTC
.	TRBV19	.	TRBJ1-5	CASSWQLNQPQHF	TGTGCCAGTAGTTGGCAGCTGAATCAGCCCCAGCATTTT
.	TRBV7-8	TRBD1	TRBJ1-3	CASSPGPGQVYSGNTIYF	TGTGCCAGCAGCCCAGGCCCGGGACAGGTATACTCTGGAAACACCATATATTTT
.	TRBV7-3	.	TRBJ2-5	CASSLNTQETQYF	TGTGCCAGCAGCTTAAACACGCAAGAGACCCAGTACTTC
.	TRBV4-3	.	TRBJ1-3	CASSQEGGSSGNTIYF	TGCGCCAGCAGCCAAGAAGGGGGTAGCTCTGGAAACACCATATATTTT